Listed below are T cell receptor beta chains from one sample, sequenced in a study of T cells after yellow fever vaccination. TCRdb re-called the 5' RACE reads through MiXCR, storing one row per CDR3 protein. The data hold 300,000 or so distinct CDR3 sequences, with 7.5% to 9% observed a single time. This specimen consisted of CD4+ T cells sorted from PBMCs, obtained 5 days after the yellow fever booster vaccination. The receptors were sampled from a man between 18 and 35 years old who received the YFV17D yellow fever vaccine. The CDR3 runs from the conserved cysteine through the conserved F or W. D genes are given only for firm matches. Clone size is shown for a subset of rows, as once, few, many or a class of expanded clone.

CDR3 DNA: TGCAGTGCGCAGGGGGGAAGCACAGATACGCAGTATTTT
CDR3 protein: CSAQGGSTDTQYF
clone size: .
J gene: TRBJ2-3
V gene: TRBV20-1
D gene: .

CDR3 DNA: TGTGCCAGCAGTTACGGCGGGGGGCTGGGAGATACGCAGTATTTT
CDR3 protein: CASSYGGGLGDTQYF
clone size: .
J gene: TRBJ2-3
V gene: TRBV6-6
D gene: TRBD2

CDR3 DNA: TGTGCCAGCCGAGCGGGCGCCTTCTCCTACAATGAGCAGTTCTTC
CDR3 protein: CASRAGAFSYNEQFF
clone size: .
J gene: TRBJ2-1
V gene: TRBV14
D gene: .

CDR3 DNA: TGTGCCAGCAGCTGGGACAGAAGGCAAGCCAGGGACGAAAAACTGTTTTTT
CDR3 protein: CASSWDRRQARDEKLFF
clone size: .
J gene: TRBJ1-4
V gene: TRBV5-6
D gene: TRBD1

CDR3 DNA: TGTGCCAGCTCACCACCGAGGGACAGGGGGTTGAACACTGAAGCTTTCTTT
CDR3 protein: CASSPPRDRGLNTEAFF
clone size: few
J gene: TRBJ1-1
V gene: TRBV18
D gene: TRBD1

CDR3 DNA: TGCGCCAGCAGTGAGTTCGTTGGACAGGGGGCGAGCGGGGAGCTGTTTTTT
CDR3 protein: CASSEFVGQGASGELFF
clone size: .
J gene: TRBJ2-2
V gene: TRBV10-1
D gene: TRBD1

CDR3 DNA: TGCGCCAGCAGCCCCACAACAGGTAGCACAGATACGCAGTATTTT
CDR3 protein: CASSPTTGSTDTQYF
clone size: .
J gene: TRBJ2-3
V gene: TRBV5-1
D gene: .

CDR3 DNA: TGTGCCAGCAGCTCCGACCGGGGGGAAGAGACCCAGTACTTC
CDR3 protein: CASSSDRGEETQYF
clone size: few
J gene: TRBJ2-5
V gene: TRBV7-6
D gene: TRBD2

CDR3 DNA: TGTGCCAGCAGCCCGAACAGGGGGTACAATCAGCCCCAGCATTTT
CDR3 protein: CASSPNRGYNQPQHF
clone size: .
J gene: TRBJ1-5
V gene: TRBV7-8
D gene: TRBD1

CDR3 DNA: TGTGCCAGCAGCAAAGGTAGAGAAGGAAGCAATCAGCCCCAGCATTTT
CDR3 protein: CASSKGREGSNQPQHF
clone size: .
J gene: TRBJ1-5
V gene: TRBV21-1
D gene: .

CDR3 DNA: TGCAGTGCTAGAGATCCCCGGGCCTCGGATGACTACACCTTC
CDR3 protein: CSARDPRASDDYTF
clone size: few
J gene: TRBJ1-2
V gene: TRBV20-1
D gene: .

CDR3 DNA: TGTGCCAGCAGCGTAGAGAACGGGGGATACAATGAGCAGTTCTTC
CDR3 protein: CASSVENGGYNEQFF
clone size: .
J gene: TRBJ2-1
V gene: TRBV9
D gene: .

CDR3 DNA: TGCGCCAGCAGCCAAGATGCACAGTTTAATGAAAAACTGTTTTTT
CDR3 protein: CASSQDAQFNEKLFF
clone size: .
J gene: TRBJ1-4
V gene: TRBV4-3
D gene: .

CDR3 DNA: TGTGCCAGCAGCCATCGGGCTAGCGGGGCCTACGAGCAGTACTTC
CDR3 protein: CASSHRASGAYEQYF
clone size: few
J gene: TRBJ2-7
V gene: TRBV11-3
D gene: TRBD2

CDR3 DNA: TGTGCCAGCAGTCCGAACGGGTGGAATACGCAGTATTTT
CDR3 protein: CASSPNGWNTQYF
clone size: few
J gene: TRBJ2-3
V gene: TRBV27
D gene: .

CDR3 DNA: TGTGCCAGCAGCCGGGGGCGGGGAGCCCCTTTCACAGATACGCAGTATTTT
CDR3 protein: CASSRGRGAPFTDTQYF
clone size: few
J gene: TRBJ2-3
V gene: TRBV5-6
D gene: .

CDR3 DNA: TGTGCCAGCAGCTGGGCAATGGAGCCGGGGGCGGATGGCTACACCTTC
CDR3 protein: CASSWAMEPGADGYTF
clone size: few
J gene: TRBJ1-2
V gene: TRBV7-2
D gene: .

CDR3 DNA: TGCGCCAGCAGCAACCCGGAAGGTGTGAGGAACACTGAAGCTTTCTTT
CDR3 protein: CASSNPEGVRNTEAFF
clone size: few
J gene: TRBJ1-1
V gene: TRBV5-1
D gene: .

CDR3 DNA: TGCAGTGCTAGCGGCCCTAGCGGGGCGGGCACCGGGGAGCTGTTTTTT
CDR3 protein: CSASGPSGAGTGELFF
clone size: many
J gene: TRBJ2-2
V gene: TRBV20-1
D gene: TRBD2

CDR3 DNA: TGCGCCAGCAGCTTCCGCGTCACAGCGACCAAGGAGTCGAACACTGAAGCTTTCTTT
CDR3 protein: CASSFRVTATKESNTEAFF
clone size: few
J gene: TRBJ1-1
V gene: TRBV4-1
D gene: .

CDR3 DNA: TGTGCCAGTAGCAGCAGGGGTAGGGCGAACACCGGGGAGCTGTTTTTT
CDR3 protein: CASSSRGRANTGELFF
clone size: .
J gene: TRBJ2-2
V gene: TRBV19
D gene: .

CDR3 DNA: TGTGCCAGCAGCTTCTCCCGGACAGGCAACTATGGCTACACCTTC
CDR3 protein: CASSFSRTGNYGYTF
clone size: .
J gene: TRBJ1-2
V gene: TRBV7-2
D gene: TRBD1

CDR3 DNA: TGTGCCAGCAGCTTGGCCAATTTCCGGGGGGGAAGTACTGAAGCTTTCTTT
CDR3 protein: CASSLANFRGGSTEAFF
clone size: .
J gene: TRBJ1-1
V gene: TRBV5-4
D gene: .

CDR3 DNA: TGCGCCAGCAAGACAGGGGACGCGAACACCGGGGAGCTGTTTTTT
CDR3 protein: CASKTGDANTGELFF
clone size: .
J gene: TRBJ2-2
V gene: TRBV23-1
D gene: TRBD1

CDR3 DNA: TGTGCCAGCAGTCGAAATATAAACACTGAAGCTTTCTTT
CDR3 protein: CASSRNINTEAFF
clone size: .
J gene: TRBJ1-1
V gene: TRBV6-6
D gene: .

CDR3 DNA: TGTGCCAGCAGCCACTTGACAGGGGCGGACGAGCAGTACTTC
CDR3 protein: CASSHLTGADEQYF
clone size: .
J gene: TRBJ2-7
V gene: TRBV3-1
D gene: TRBD1

CDR3 DNA: TGTGCCAGCAGCTTAATGGAGGAGACCCAGTACTTC
CDR3 protein: CASSLMEETQYF
clone size: few
J gene: TRBJ2-5
V gene: TRBV7-2
D gene: .

CDR3 DNA: TGTGCCAGCAGCTTATGGTCTCCCGGGCGGCCCCAGACCCAGTACTTC
CDR3 protein: CASSLWSPGRPQTQYF
clone size: few
J gene: TRBJ2-5
V gene: TRBV11-2
D gene: .

CDR3 DNA: TGTGCCAGCAGCTTTATACATAATTCACCCCTCCACTTT
CDR3 protein: CASSFIHNSPLHF
clone size: .
J gene: TRBJ1-6
V gene: TRBV5-8
D gene: .

CDR3 DNA: TGCAGCGTTGGGAGAGTCGAAGCTTTCTTT
CDR3 protein: CSVGRVEAFF
clone size: few
J gene: TRBJ1-1
V gene: TRBV29-1
D gene: .

CDR3 DNA: TGTGCCAGCTCACCACAGGGACTGGGTGGCTACACCTTC
CDR3 protein: CASSPQGLGGYTF
clone size: few
J gene: TRBJ1-2
V gene: TRBV18
D gene: .

CDR3 DNA: TGCAGTGCTAGAGGGCGGGGATCAAACTATGGCTACACCTTC
CDR3 protein: CSARGRGSNYGYTF
clone size: few
J gene: TRBJ1-2
V gene: TRBV20-1
D gene: .

CDR3 DNA: TGCGCCAGCAGCTTGCGGGGACAGGGGGTGAGGAATGAGCAGTTCTTC
CDR3 protein: CASSLRGQGVRNEQFF
clone size: .
J gene: TRBJ2-1
V gene: TRBV5-1
D gene: TRBD1

CDR3 DNA: TGTGCCAGCAGCGTAGCCGGGACATACAATGAGCAGTTCTTC
CDR3 protein: CASSVAGTYNEQFF
clone size: many
J gene: TRBJ2-1
V gene: TRBV9
D gene: .

CDR3 DNA: TGCGCCAGCAGCCAAACGACGGGAGAGACCCAGTACTTC
CDR3 protein: CASSQTTGETQYF
clone size: .
J gene: TRBJ2-5
V gene: TRBV5-1
D gene: .

CDR3 DNA: TGTGCCATTGGACTAGCGGGGGGCGGGGATACGCAGTATTTT
CDR3 protein: CAIGLAGGGDTQYF
clone size: .
J gene: TRBJ2-3
V gene: TRBV10-3
D gene: TRBD2

CDR3 DNA: TGTGCCAGCAGTAGACAATTGGAGGGTCGGAGCAATCAGCCCCAGCATTTT
CDR3 protein: CASSRQLEGRSNQPQHF
clone size: .
J gene: TRBJ1-5
V gene: TRBV6-2/TRBV6-3
D gene: .

CDR3 DNA: TGCGCCAGCTTCCCGATGGAAGGATCCTATGGCTACACCTTC
CDR3 protein: CASFPMEGSYGYTF
clone size: many
J gene: TRBJ1-2
V gene: TRBV5-1
D gene: .

CDR3 DNA: TGTGCCAGCAGTTACTTCCTAATAGGAAGACACGCGAACACTGAAGCTTTCTTT
CDR3 protein: CASSYFLIGRHANTEAFF
clone size: few
J gene: TRBJ1-1
V gene: TRBV6-5
D gene: .

CDR3 DNA: TGTGCCGCTCCCCGGATTGCTAACTATGGCTACACCTTC
CDR3 protein: CAAPRIANYGYTF
clone size: few
J gene: TRBJ1-2
V gene: TRBV30
D gene: .

CDR3 DNA: TGTGCCAGCAGTGCGACAGGGTTCGTTTTAGGCTACACCTTC
CDR3 protein: CASSATGFVLGYTF
clone size: few
J gene: TRBJ1-2
V gene: TRBV6-1
D gene: TRBD1

CDR3 DNA: TGCGCCAGCAGCGCCAGGACTTTCACAGATACGCAGTATTTT
CDR3 protein: CASSARTFTDTQYF
clone size: many
J gene: TRBJ2-3
V gene: TRBV4-3
D gene: .

CDR3 DNA: TGCAGTGCTAGGGGGGTCTATGGCTACACCTTC
CDR3 protein: CSARGVYGYTF
clone size: many
J gene: TRBJ1-2
V gene: TRBV20-1
D gene: .

CDR3 DNA: TGTGCCATCAGTGGGGGGACTGAATATGGCTACACCTTC
CDR3 protein: CAISGGTEYGYTF
clone size: .
J gene: TRBJ1-2
V gene: TRBV10-3
D gene: .

CDR3 DNA: TGTGCCATCAGTGGGATGCGAGAAGCTTTCTTT
CDR3 protein: CAISGMREAFF
clone size: few
J gene: TRBJ1-1
V gene: TRBV10-3
D gene: .

CDR3 DNA: TGTGCCAGCAGCTACTTTCCCCCCGGGACTAGCGGGGGCTACAATGAGCAGTTCTTC
CDR3 protein: CASSYFPPGTSGGYNEQFF
clone size: .
J gene: TRBJ2-1
V gene: TRBV7-2
D gene: TRBD2

CDR3 DNA: TGTGCCAGTAGTATCCTTGGGACGACCGCCATATCCCTCCACTTT
CDR3 protein: CASSILGTTAISLHF
clone size: few
J gene: TRBJ1-6
V gene: TRBV19
D gene: .

CDR3 DNA: TGCGCCAGCAGCTACCGGGACAGAAGCACAGATACGCAGTATTTT
CDR3 protein: CASSYRDRSTDTQYF
clone size: few
J gene: TRBJ2-3
V gene: TRBV4-3
D gene: TRBD1

CDR3 DNA: TGCAGTGCTCTTAGCGGGGGGTCTAGCACAGATACGCAGTATTTT
CDR3 protein: CSALSGGSSTDTQYF
clone size: .
J gene: TRBJ2-3
V gene: TRBV20-1
D gene: TRBD2

CDR3 DNA: TGTGCCAGTACGACAGGTTTCTATGGCTACACCTTC
CDR3 protein: CASTTGFYGYTF
clone size: .
J gene: TRBJ1-2
V gene: TRBV19
D gene: .

CDR3 DNA: TGTGCCATCAGCAGCGGGGGGGCCGGCGAGACCCAGTACTTC
CDR3 protein: CAISSGGAGETQYF
clone size: few
J gene: TRBJ2-5
V gene: TRBV10-3
D gene: TRBD2

CDR3 DNA: TGTGCCAGCAGCGAAGACAGGGGGCTGGAGACCCAGTACTTC
CDR3 protein: CASSEDRGLETQYF
clone size: .
J gene: TRBJ2-5
V gene: TRBV11-2
D gene: TRBD1

CDR3 DNA: TGTGCCTGGAGTTCGCAGGGGGCAGATACGCAGTATTTT
CDR3 protein: CAWSSQGADTQYF
clone size: .
J gene: TRBJ2-3
V gene: TRBV30
D gene: TRBD1

CDR3 DNA: TGCAGTGCTACGAGGGGCGGGCATTACAATGAGCAGTTCTTC
CDR3 protein: CSATRGGHYNEQFF
clone size: many
J gene: TRBJ2-1
V gene: TRBV20-1
D gene: .

CDR3 DNA: TGTGCCAGCAGCGAACGGGATTCACCCCTCCACTTT
CDR3 protein: CASSERDSPLHF
clone size: .
J gene: TRBJ1-6
V gene: TRBV12-3/TRBV12-4
D gene: .

CDR3 DNA: TGTGCCAGCAGTTTAGGCCTAGGGAGCGAGCAGTACTTC
CDR3 protein: CASSLGLGSEQYF
clone size: many
J gene: TRBJ2-7
V gene: TRBV12-3/TRBV12-4
D gene: .

CDR3 DNA: TGTGCCAGCACTAGAACCTCCCGGGAGACCCAGTACTTC
CDR3 protein: CASTRTSRETQYF
clone size: many
J gene: TRBJ2-5
V gene: TRBV7-2
D gene: .

CDR3 DNA: TGCAGCGTATTGTTCTATGGCTACACCTTC
CDR3 protein: CSVLFYGYTF
clone size: few
J gene: TRBJ1-2
V gene: TRBV29-1
D gene: .